The 17 T cell receptor beta chains below were found in one sample sequenced in a study of blood T cell repertoires in COVID-19. TCRdb keeps only in-frame clones here, not all; method: immunoSEQ multiplex PCR. The table shows 100,000 to 150,000 clones, with around 88% occurring only once. Material for sequencing was peripheral blood. The receptors were sampled from a human donor in a cohort sampled during active COVID-19.

This clone was seen more than once but under ten times. This chain joins TRBV28 and TRBJ2-3, with 10 bases lining up with TRBD2. The trim removed 6 bases at V and 6 bases at J, leaving 9 bases unmatched. CDR1 MDHEN and CDR2 SYDVKM come from the germline V gene. This CDR3 has 15 amino acids. The CDR3, as DNA: TGTGCCAGCAGGCTACTAGCGGGAACCAGGGATACGCAGTATTTT. Encoded protein: CASRLLAGTRDTQYF.

The chain has TRBV4-1 and TRBJ1-4; 7 nucleotides line up with TRBD1. Germline assignment: CDR1 MGHRA and CDR2 YSYEKL. The trim removed 3 bases at V and 1 base at J, leaving 5 bases unmatched. CDR3 length equals 16 residues. The CDR3 region is CASSQFRGVTNEKLFF. The DNA of the CDR3 is TGCGCCAGCAGCCAGTTCAGGGGGGTAACTAATGAAAAACTGTTTTTT.

This clone was picked up one time. The gene calls are TRBV19 and TRBJ1-4; the D gene is possibly TRBD1 (5 bases). V was trimmed by 7 bases and J by 4 bases, leaving 13 bases between them. This CDR3 contains 14 residues. Per germline, CDR1 LNHDA and CDR2 SQIVND (reference sequence). CDR3 protein: CASTIRVNNEKLFF. As DNA, the CDR3 is TGTGCCAGTACCATCAGGGTAAATAATGAAAAACTGTTTTTT.

V gene TRBV7-9 combines with J gene TRBJ2-7, with TRBD2 as a possible D gene (5 bases). Trimming left V 1 base short and J 2 bases short, with 9 bases between. The CDR3 extends over 14 amino acids. Germline assignment: CDR1 SEHNR and CDR2 FQNEAQ (reference sequence). The CDR3 region is CASSLVGGTYEQYF. The CDR3 coding sequence is TGTGCCAGCAGCTTAGTTGGAGGTACCTACGAGCAGTACTTC.

The chain recombines TRBV5-1 with TRBJ2-3; TRBD2 might be the D (6 bases). The CDR3 is 14 amino acids. The germline gives CDR1 SGHRS, CDR2 YFSETQ. Trimming removed 3 bases at V and 3 bases at J, with 11 bases between. Written as DNA, the CDR3 is TGCGCCAGCAGCTGGAGGGACCCGACAGATACGCAGTATTTT. This sequence encodes CASSWRDPTDTQYF.

The CDR3 protein is CASSLEASGSADTQYF. The CDR3 coding sequence is TGCGCCAGCAGCTTGGAGGCTAGCGGGAGTGCAGATACGCAGTATTTT. This chain connects TRBV5-1 to TRBJ2-3; 10 bases line up with TRBD2. The CDR3 has 16 amino acids. V dropped 0 bases and J dropped 4; count of bases not matched to a gene: 5. Germline loops: CDR1 SGHRS, CDR2 YFSETQ.

This chain uses TRBV19 with TRBJ1-1; no firm D call. Trimming removed 3 bases at V and 7 bases at J, with 15 bases between. This CDR3 comprises 14 residues. Germline V gives CDR1 LNHDA, CDR2 SQIVND (reference sequence). Here the CDR3 reads CASSMYRWRGEAFF. The CDR3 nucleotides are TGTGCCAGTAGTATGTATCGGTGGAGAGGTGAAGCTTTCTTT.

The chain has TRBV5-1 and TRBJ1-4, with D perhaps TRBD1 (5 bases). The CDR3 is 16 residues long. The V end lost 1 base, the J end lost 8 bases, and 18 bases lay between the germline ends. CDR1 and CDR2 (germline): SGHRS, YFSETQ. This CDR3 is CASSLSPQGNGEKLFF. The DNA for the CDR3 is TGCGCCAGCAGCTTGTCGCCCCAGGGTAATGGGGAAAAACTGTTTTTT.

The chain couples TRBV10-3 to TRBJ2-1; TRBD1 might be the D (5 bases). Germline assignment: CDR1 ENHRY and CDR2 SYGVKD. The CDR3 is 16 amino acids. V was trimmed by 4 bases and J by 5 bases, leaving 18 bases between them. The CDR3 here is CAISGYRSPRNNEQFF. The CDR3, as DNA: TGTGCCATCAGTGGATACAGGTCGCCAAGGAACAATGAGCAGTTCTTC.

This sequence joins TRBV5-6 and TRBJ1-2, with D perhaps matching TRBD1 (5 bases). In germline, CDR1 is SGHDT, CDR2 YYEEEE. Trimming cost V 0 bases and J 0 bases, with 9 bases left between them. The CDR3 contains 15 residues. CDR3 amino acids: CASSLEGSANYGYTF. The CDR3 DNA sequence: TGTGCCAGCAGCTTGGAGGGGTCAGCTAACTATGGCTACACCTTC. Full variable domain (outside the CDR3, taken from reference TRBV5-6 and TRBJ1-2): DAGVTQSPTHLIKTRGQQVTLRCSPKSGHDTVSWYQQALGQGPQFIFQYYEEEERQRGNFPDRFSGHQFPNYSSELNVNALLLGDSALYLCASSLEGSANYGYTFGSGTRLTVV.

The rearrangement uses TRBV24-1 and TRBJ2-2; possibly TRBD1 for D (5 bases). CDR3 length: 14 amino acids. CDR1 is KGHDR, CDR2 SFDVKD, per germline. V lost 3 bases and J lost 4, with 8 bases in between. CDR3 in DNA: TGTGCCACCAGTGATAGCAGGGTCACCGGGGAGCTGTTTTTT. Translating gives CATSDSRVTGELFF.

This clone was found once. The chain is built from TRBV7-9 and TRBJ2-3, with TRBD2 identical over 7 bases. The J segment lost 2 bases and the V segment lost 3 bases, leaving 2 bases of the junction unmatched. Germline values: CDR1 SEHNR, CDR2 FQNEAQ (reference sequence). This CDR3 has 14 residues. CDR3 region: CASSFLAATDTQYF. CDR3 nucleotides: TGTGCCAGCAGCTTTCTAGCGGCCACAGATACGCAGTATTTT.

The CDR3 DNA sequence: TGTGCCAGTAGTCCAAGAGAGCTAGCGGGAGGGAGGAATGAGCAGTTCTTC. Translated: CASSPRELAGGRNEQFF. The J gene is TRBJ2-1, the V gene TRBV19; the match to TRBD2 covers 12 bases. V dropped 5 bases and J dropped 7; count of bases not matched to a gene: 12. This CDR3 has 17 residues. Germline V gives CDR1 LNHDA, CDR2 SQIVND (reference sequence).

The table lists this clone with a few counts. V and J are TRBV14 and TRBJ2-2; 7 bases fit TRBD2. V lost 4 bases and J lost 2; bases outside the gene matches: 1. This CDR3 has 14 residues. The germline V gene encodes CDR1 SGHDN and CDR2 FVKESK. The CDR3 sequence: CASSRGLNTGELFF. The CDR3 region has the DNA TGTGCCAGCAGCCGGGGACTAAACACCGGGGAGCTGTTTTTT. Based on the CDR3 plus reference TRBV14 and TRBJ2-2, the full variable domain is EAGVTQFPSHSVIEKGQTVTLRCDPISGHDNLYWYRRVMGKEIKFLLHFVKESKQDESGMPNNRFLAERTGGTYSTLKVQPAELEDSGVYFCASSRGLNTGELFFGEGSRLTVL.

V gene TRBV2 combines with J gene TRBJ1-3, with no clear D. CDR1 and CDR2 (germline): SNHLY, FYNNEI. The CDR3 covers 14 residues. V lost 6 bases, J lost 0 bases, and 9 bases lay in between. Written as DNA, the CDR3 is TGTGCCAGCAGGCAGGAACACTCTGGAAACACCATATATTTT. Translating it yields CASRQEHSGNTIYF. Full variable domain (outside the CDR3, taken from reference TRBV2 and TRBJ1-3): EPEVTQTPSHQVTQMGQEVILRCVPISNHLYFYWYRQILGQKVEFLVSFYNNEISEKSEIFDDQFSVERPDGSNFTLKIRSTKLEDSAMYFCASRQEHSGNTIYFGEGSWLTVV.

This clone has a single count. The chain combines TRBV5-1 with TRBJ2-7, with D unclear. Germline V gene data show CDR1 as SGHRS and CDR2 as YFSETQ. V was trimmed by 4 bases and J by 0 bases, leaving 14 bases between them. CDR3 size: 15 residues. CDR3 loop: CASSPRTESSYEQYF. The CDR3 nucleotides read TGCGCCAGCAGCCCAAGAACAGAGAGCTCCTACGAGCAGTACTTC.

The genes are TRBV5-5 and TRBJ1-4, with 11 nucleotides matching TRBD1. Trimming cost V 4 bases and J 7 bases; bases outside gene matches: 3. The CDR3 runs 14 residues. The germline V gene has CDR1 SGHKS and CDR2 YYEKEE (reference sequence). This CDR3 reads CASSLGTGGEKLFF. CDR3 nucleotides: TGTGCCAGCAGCCTTGGGACAGGGGGTGAAAAACTGTTTTTT.